This T cell receptor (beta chain) was recorded in a study of cytomegalovirus exposure and HLA in healthy donors. The PCR had 60 Vbeta and 13 Jbeta primers. TCRdb keeps only in-frame clones here, not all; method: immunoSEQ multiplex PCR. Among 150,000 to 180,000 clones listed, approximately 81% were seen once. The TCR comes from a man between 18 and 29 years old in good health and CMV-seronegative. The material sequenced was PBMCs.

Here the CDR3 reads CASSQPTSAHGGTQYF. The CDR3 DNA is TGCGCCAGCAGCCAGCCTACTAGCGCCCACGGGGGTACGCAGTATTTT. The genes are TRBV4-1 and TRBJ2-3; 7 bases fit TRBD2. V lost 3 bases to trimming and J lost 8 bases; unmatched junction nucleotides: 14. Germline CDR1 and CDR2: MGHRA and YSYEKL. The CDR3 is 16 amino acids.